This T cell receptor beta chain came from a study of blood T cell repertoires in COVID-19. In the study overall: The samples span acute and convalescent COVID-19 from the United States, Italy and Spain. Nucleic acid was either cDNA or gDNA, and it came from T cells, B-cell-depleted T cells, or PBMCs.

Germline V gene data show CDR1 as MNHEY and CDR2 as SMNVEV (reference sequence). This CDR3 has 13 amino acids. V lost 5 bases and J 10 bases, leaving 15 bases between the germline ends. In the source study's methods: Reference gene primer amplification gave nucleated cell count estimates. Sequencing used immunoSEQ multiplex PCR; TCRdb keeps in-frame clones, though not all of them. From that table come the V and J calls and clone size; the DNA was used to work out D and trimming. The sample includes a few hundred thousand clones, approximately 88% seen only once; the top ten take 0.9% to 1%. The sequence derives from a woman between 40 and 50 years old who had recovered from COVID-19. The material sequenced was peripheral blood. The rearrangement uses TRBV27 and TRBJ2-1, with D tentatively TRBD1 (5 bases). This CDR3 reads CASSIGHPYEQFF. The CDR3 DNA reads TGTGCCAGCAGTATCGGACACCCCTACGAGCAGTTCTTC.